This T cell receptor beta chain appears in the sequencing data of a study of T-cell memory formation after mild COVID-19. Study in general: Among the donors, TCR clusters were largely specific to each donor.

TCRdb ran MiXCR on the 5' RACE reads and lists one entry per CDR3 protein. This sample has a few hundred thousand distinct CDR3 sequences, with less than 25% found just once. This clonotype was counted a few times. CDR1 is SGHNT, CDR2 YYREEE, per germline (reference sequence). Deletions cut 0 bases from V and 7 bases from J, with 11 bases between. This CDR3 is 14 amino acids long. The sample comprised PBMCs or a T cell subset sorted from them (not recorded which). The sequence derives from an adult woman who had mild COVID-19 (a few samples of this study predate the infection). Cell type and time point are not known. The gene calls are TRBV5-4 and TRBJ2-1; maybe TRBD2 (5 bases). CDR3 amino acids: CASSLELGRNEQFF. The CDR3 DNA is TGTGCCAGCAGCTTGGAACTAGGCCGAAATGAGCAGTTCTTC. The full variable domain, its missing parts supplied by reference TRBV5-4 and TRBJ2-1, is ETGVTQSPTHLIKTRGQQVTLRCSSQSGHNTVSWYQQALGQGPQFIFQYYREEENGRGNFPPRFSGLQFPNYSSELNVNALELDDSALYLCASSLELGRNEQFFGPGTRLTVL.